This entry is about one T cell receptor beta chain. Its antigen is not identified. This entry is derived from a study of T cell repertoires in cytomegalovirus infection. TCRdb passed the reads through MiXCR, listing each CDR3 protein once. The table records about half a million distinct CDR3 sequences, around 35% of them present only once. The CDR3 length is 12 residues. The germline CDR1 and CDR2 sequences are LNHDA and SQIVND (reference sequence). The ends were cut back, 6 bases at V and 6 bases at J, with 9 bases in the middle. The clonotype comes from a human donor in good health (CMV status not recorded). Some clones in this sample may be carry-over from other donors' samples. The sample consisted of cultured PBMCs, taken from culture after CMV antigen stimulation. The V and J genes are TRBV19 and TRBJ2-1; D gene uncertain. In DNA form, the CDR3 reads TGTGCCAGTAGCATCTCCCCCAATGAGCAGTTCTTC. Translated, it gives CASSISPNEQFF.